This TCR beta chain derives from a study of blood T cell repertoires in COVID-19. The germline CDR1 and CDR2 sequences are SGHDT and YYEEEE. CDR3 length equals 12 residues. With 1 base removed from V and 4 bases from J, the gap between germline ends came to 5 bases. Participants were aged about 18 to 90 years from about two dozen US areas. Clinical history as reported by participants underpinned cohort assignment. Participants classified as exposed had met a COVID-19 case within 2 weeks before study entry. Authors' processing steps: The authors estimated nucleated cell counts from reference gene primer amplification. TCRdb's copy holds only in-frame clones and misses some; the assay was immunoSEQ multiplex PCR. The DNA was the basis for D and trimming; V, J and clone size are from that table. The sample lists about 190,000 clones, 84% occurring once.

This clonotype originated in a woman in her 30s who had been exposed to COVID-19. This chain links TRBV5-6 with TRBJ1-1; D not certain. The material sequenced was PBMCs or T cells enriched from blood (not recorded which). Here the CDR3 reads CASSLRSTEAFF. The CDR3 nucleotides are TGTGCCAGCAGCTTGCGGTCCACTGAAGCTTTCTTT.